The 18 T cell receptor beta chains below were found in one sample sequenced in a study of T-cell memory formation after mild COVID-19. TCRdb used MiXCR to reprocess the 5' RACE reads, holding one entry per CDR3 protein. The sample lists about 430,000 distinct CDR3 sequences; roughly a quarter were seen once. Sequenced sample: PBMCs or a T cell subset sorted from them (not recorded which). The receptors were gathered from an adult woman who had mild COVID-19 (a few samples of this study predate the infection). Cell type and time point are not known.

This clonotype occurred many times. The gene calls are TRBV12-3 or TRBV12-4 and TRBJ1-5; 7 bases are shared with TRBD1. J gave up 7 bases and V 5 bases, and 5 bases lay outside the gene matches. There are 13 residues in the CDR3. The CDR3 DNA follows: TGTGCCAGCAGTCCAGGGGGGAACCAGCCCCAGCATTTT. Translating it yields CASSPGGNQPQHF.

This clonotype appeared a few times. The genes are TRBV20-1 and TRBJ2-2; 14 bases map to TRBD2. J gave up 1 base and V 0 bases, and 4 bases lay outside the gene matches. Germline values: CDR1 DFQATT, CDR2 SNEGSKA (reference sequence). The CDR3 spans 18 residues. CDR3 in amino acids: CSARDGTSGRRNTGELFF. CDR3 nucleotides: TGCAGTGCTAGAGATGGGACTAGCGGGAGAAGGAACACCGGGGAGCTGTTTTTT.

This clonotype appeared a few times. In DNA, the CDR3 is TGTGCCAGCAGCGTAGTTGAGGGGAATTCACCCCTCCACTTT. Translated: CASSVVEGNSPLHF. V and J are TRBV9 and TRBJ1-6; possibly TRBD1 for D (5 bases). The V gene lost 0 bases and the J gene lost 7 bases, with 8 bases spanning the gap. Germline V gives CDR1 SGDLS, CDR2 YYNGEE. The CDR3 loop spans 14 amino acids.

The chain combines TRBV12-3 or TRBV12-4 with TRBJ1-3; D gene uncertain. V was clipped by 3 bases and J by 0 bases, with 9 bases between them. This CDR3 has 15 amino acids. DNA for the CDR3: TGTGCCAGCAGTTTTTTGGCCGCCTCTGGAAACACCATATATTTT. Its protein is CASSFLAASGNTIYF.

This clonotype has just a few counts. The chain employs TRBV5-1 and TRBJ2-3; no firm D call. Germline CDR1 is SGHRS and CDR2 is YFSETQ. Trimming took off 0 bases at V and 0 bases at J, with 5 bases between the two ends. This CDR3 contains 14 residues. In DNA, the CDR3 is TGCGCCAGCAGCTTGGCGGACAGCACAGATACGCAGTATTTT. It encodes CASSLADSTDTQYF.

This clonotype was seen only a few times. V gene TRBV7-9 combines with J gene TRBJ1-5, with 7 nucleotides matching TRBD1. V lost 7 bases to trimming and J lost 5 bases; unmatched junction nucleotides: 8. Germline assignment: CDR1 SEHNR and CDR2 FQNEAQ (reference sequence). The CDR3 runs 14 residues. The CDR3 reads CASTETGRDQPQHF. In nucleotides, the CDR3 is TGTGCCAGCACCGAGACAGGGCGAGATCAGCCCCAGCATTTT.

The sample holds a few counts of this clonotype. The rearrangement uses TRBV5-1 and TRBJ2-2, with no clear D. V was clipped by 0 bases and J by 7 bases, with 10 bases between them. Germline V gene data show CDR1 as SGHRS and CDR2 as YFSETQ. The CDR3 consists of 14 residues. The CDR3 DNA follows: TGCGCCAGCAGCTTGGTGACGGCGGTCGGGGAGCTGTTTTTT. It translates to CASSLVTAVGELFF.

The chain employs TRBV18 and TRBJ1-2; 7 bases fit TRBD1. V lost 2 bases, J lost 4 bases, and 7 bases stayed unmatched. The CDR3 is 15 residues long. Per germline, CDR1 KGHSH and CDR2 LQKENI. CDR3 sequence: CASSPSTGVSYGYTF. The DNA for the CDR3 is TGTGCCAGCTCACCAAGTACAGGGGTTAGCTATGGCTACACCTTC.

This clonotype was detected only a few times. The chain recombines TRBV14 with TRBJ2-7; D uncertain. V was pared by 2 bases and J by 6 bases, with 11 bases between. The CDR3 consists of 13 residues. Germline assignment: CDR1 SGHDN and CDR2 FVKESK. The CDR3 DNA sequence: TGTGCCAGCAGCCAACGCCCTGCCTTCGAGCAGTACTTC. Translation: CASSQRPAFEQYF.

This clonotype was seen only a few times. The CDR3 here is CASSLDSFHTGELFF. CDR3 nucleotide sequence: TGCGCCAGCAGCTTGGATTCTTTCCACACCGGGGAGCTGTTTTTT. The chain carries TRBV5-1 and TRBJ2-2; D gene unclear. V was pared by 0 bases and J by 3 bases, with 9 bases between. Germline loops: CDR1 SGHRS, CDR2 YFSETQ. CDR3 length equals 15 residues. Together with reference TRBV5-1 and TRBJ2-2, the CDR3 gives the full variable domain: KAGVTQTPRYLIKTRGQQVTLSCSPISGHRSVSWYQQTPGQGLQFLFEYFSETQRNKGNFPGRFSGRQFSNSRSEMNVSTLELGDSALYLCASSLDSFHTGELFFGEGSRLTVL.

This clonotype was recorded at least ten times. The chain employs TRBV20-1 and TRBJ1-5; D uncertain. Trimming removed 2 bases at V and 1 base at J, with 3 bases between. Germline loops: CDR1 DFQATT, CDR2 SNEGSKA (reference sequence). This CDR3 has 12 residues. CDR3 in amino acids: CSARQSNQPQHF. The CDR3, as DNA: TGCAGTGCTAGACAGAGCAATCAGCCCCAGCATTTT.

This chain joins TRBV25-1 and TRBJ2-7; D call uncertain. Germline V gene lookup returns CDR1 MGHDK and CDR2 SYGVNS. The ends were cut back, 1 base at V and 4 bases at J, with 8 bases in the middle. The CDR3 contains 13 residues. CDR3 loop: CASSESDGYEQYF. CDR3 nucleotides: TGTGCCAGCAGTGAATCCGACGGGTACGAGCAGTACTTC.

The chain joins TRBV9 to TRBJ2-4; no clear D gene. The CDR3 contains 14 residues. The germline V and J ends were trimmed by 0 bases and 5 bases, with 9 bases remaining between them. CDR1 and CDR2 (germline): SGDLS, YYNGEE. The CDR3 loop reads CASSVGTVENIQYF. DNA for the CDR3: TGTGCCAGCAGCGTAGGTACAGTGGAAAACATTCAGTACTTC.

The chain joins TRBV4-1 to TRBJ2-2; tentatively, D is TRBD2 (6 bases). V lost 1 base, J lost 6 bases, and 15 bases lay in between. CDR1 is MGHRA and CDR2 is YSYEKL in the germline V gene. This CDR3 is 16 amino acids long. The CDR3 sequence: CASSQVPASVAGELFF. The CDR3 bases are TGCGCCAGCAGCCAAGTACCGGCTAGCGTTGCCGGGGAGCTGTTTTTT.

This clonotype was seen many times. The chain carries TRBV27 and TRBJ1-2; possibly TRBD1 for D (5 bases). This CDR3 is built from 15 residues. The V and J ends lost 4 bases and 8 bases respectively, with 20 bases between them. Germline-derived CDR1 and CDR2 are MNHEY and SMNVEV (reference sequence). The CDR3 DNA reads TGTGCCAGCAGTTCCCCACTCCGGGGCCGACTGGGCTACACCTTC. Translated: CASSSPLRGRLGYTF.

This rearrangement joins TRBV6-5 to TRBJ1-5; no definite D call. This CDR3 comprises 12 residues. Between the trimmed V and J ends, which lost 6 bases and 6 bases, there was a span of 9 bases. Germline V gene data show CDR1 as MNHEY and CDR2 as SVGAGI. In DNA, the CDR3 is TGTGCCAGCAGGGGCCCGGGTCAGCCCCAGCATTTT. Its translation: CASRGPGQPQHF.

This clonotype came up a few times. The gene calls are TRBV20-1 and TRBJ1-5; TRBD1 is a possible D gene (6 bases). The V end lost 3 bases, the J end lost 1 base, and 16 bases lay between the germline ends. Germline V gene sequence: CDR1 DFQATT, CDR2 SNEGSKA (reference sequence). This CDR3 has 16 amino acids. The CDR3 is CSARGEWGASNQPQHF. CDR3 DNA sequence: TGCAGTGCTAGGGGTGAATGGGGGGCAAGCAATCAGCCCCAGCATTTT.

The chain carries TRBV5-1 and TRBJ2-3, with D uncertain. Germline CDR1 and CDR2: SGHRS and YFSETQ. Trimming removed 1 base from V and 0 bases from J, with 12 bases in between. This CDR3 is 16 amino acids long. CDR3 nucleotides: TGCGCCAGCAGCTTGTCGGTCAGCTCTAGCACAGATACGCAGTATTTT. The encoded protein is CASSLSVSSSTDTQYF.